This passage covers 6 T cell receptor beta chains from one sample sequenced in a study of blood T cell repertoires in COVID-19. Profiling relied on immunoSEQ multiplex PCR, and the TCRdb table lists in-frame clones only, not all of them. Of about 220,000 clones in the sample, roughly 85% were seen once. Input material: peripheral blood. The receptors stem from an older woman with COVID-19, enrolled during active disease.

The sample holds a few counts of this clone. V gene TRBV6-5 combines with J gene TRBJ1-5, with 10 bases that match TRBD1. Germline values: CDR1 MNHEY, CDR2 SVGAGI. The CDR3 length is 16 residues. The junction had 3 bases not matched to a gene; V was cut back by 2 bases and J by 2 bases. CDR3 amino acids: CASSYKGTGGNQPQHF. The CDR3 bases are TGTGCCAGCAGTTACAAAGGGACAGGGGGCAATCAGCCCCAGCATTTT.

The chain links TRBV5-1 to TRBJ1-3; no reliable D call. This CDR3 comprises 19 residues. V lost 0 bases and J lost 0, with 19 bases in between. Looked up from germline, CDR1 is SGHRS and CDR2 is YFSETQ. CDR3 region: CASSLDLRGRFHSGNTIYF. CDR3 coding DNA: TGCGCCAGCAGCTTGGATCTGAGAGGGAGATTCCACTCTGGAAACACCATATATTTT.

The chain recombines TRBV30 with TRBJ1-2, with D unresolved. V lost 5 bases, J lost 0 bases, and 10 bases lay in between. CDR1 and CDR2 (germline): GTSNPN, SVGIG (reference sequence). There are 13 residues in the CDR3. The CDR3 bases are TGTGCCTGGCAGGAACGACCTAACTATGGCTACACCTTC. This gives the protein CAWQERPNYGYTF.

To note about this clone: At the DNA level, this CDR3 is encoded by other sequences in the same sample as well. The V gene is TRBV29-1, the J gene TRBJ1-1, with D possibly matching TRBD1 (5 bases). The CDR3 is made up of 12 amino acids. The V gene lost 4 bases and the J gene lost 2 bases, with 8 bases spanning the gap. Germline CDR1 reads SQVTM; CDR2 reads ANQGSEA. The CDR3 DNA is TGCAGCGTTGGGCAGGGAAACACTGAAGCTTTCTTT. This encodes CSVGQGNTEAFF.

This clone was recorded only once. V usage is TRBV18 and J usage is TRBJ1-3, with 10 nucleotides matching TRBD1. This CDR3 spans 17 amino acids. V was pared by 3 bases and J by 2 bases, with 7 bases of the junction left unmatched. CDR1 and CDR2 from the germline V gene are KGHSH and LQKENI. CDR3 sequence: CASSPLPDRGPGNTIYF. The CDR3 region has the DNA TGTGCCAGCTCACCCTTACCCGACAGGGGGCCTGGAAACACCATATATTTT.

The rearrangement uses TRBV11-2 and TRBJ2-3; D remains unclear. The CDR3 loop spans 13 amino acids. Germline CDR1 SGHAT, CDR2 FQNNGV. Trimming took 2 bases from V and 8 from J, leaving 11 bases between them. The CDR3: CASSLSARGTQYF. The CDR3 DNA is TGTGCCAGCAGCTTATCCGCCCGAGGTACGCAGTATTTT.